The 9 T cell receptor beta chains presented below share a single source sample, sequenced in a study of T cells in Graves' hyperthyroidism and ophthalmopathy. Researchers amplified the TCR beta CDR3 regions from RNA transcripts. A set of HTBI primers served as the primers for a first-round RT-PCR of the TCR CDR3. TCRdb recomputed calls from the multiplex PCR reads with MiXCR, one row per CDR3 protein. Found here are around 350,000 distinct CDR3 sequences, around 13% of them singletons; the top ten hold around 20%. Input material: blood. The receptors here all came from a woman between 25 and 40 years old with Graves' ophthalmopathy.

The V call is TRBV20-1, the J call TRBJ2-7, with 8 nucleotides matching TRBD2. Looked up from germline, CDR1 is DFQATT and CDR2 is SNEGSKA (reference sequence). The CDR3 covers 15 residues. The trim removed 6 bases at V and 4 bases at J, leaving 14 bases unmatched. CDR3 in amino acids: CSAIGGGAVLYEQYF. The CDR3 bases are TGCAGTGCGATCGGGGGGGGGGCCGTTTTGTACGAGCAGTACTTC.

The chain employs TRBV7-4 and TRBJ1-2; TRBD1 matches 8 bases. From germline, CDR1 is SGHVT and CDR2 SQSDAQ. CDR3 size: 18 residues. Germline trimming cut 4 bases from V and 4 bases from J; bases unmatched to any gene: 17. The CDR3 loop is CASSSTGTGLVYLYGYTF. The CDR3 DNA reads as TGTGCCAGCAGCTCGACCGGGACAGGCCTAGTCTATCTCTATGGCTACACCTTC. Together with reference TRBV7-4 and TRBJ1-2, the CDR3 gives the full variable domain: GAGVSQSPRYKVAKRGRDVALRCDSISGHVTLYWYRQTLGQGSEVLTYSQSDAQRDKSGRPSGRFSAERPERSVSTLKIQRTEQGDSAVYLCASSSTGTGLVYLYGYTFGSGTRLTVV.

On this clonotype itself: One junction end disagrees with the germline gene, perhaps due to a read error. This chain uses TRBV7-2 with TRBJ1-4; 7 nucleotides line up with TRBD1. Germline V gene sequence: CDR1 SGHTA, CDR2 FQGNSA. The CDR3 runs to 13 residues. This CDR3 reads CASSSRGGEKPFF. DNA of the CDR3: TGTGCCAGCAGTTCCAGGGGGGGGGAAAAACCGTTTTTT.

Many counts were recorded for this clonotype. The chain combines TRBV20-1 with TRBJ2-5; D uncertain. Germline V gives CDR1 DFQATT, CDR2 SNEGSKA (reference sequence). V was shortened by 2 bases and J by 14 bases, with 12 bases between the two germline ends. This CDR3 contains 10 residues. CDR3 DNA sequence: TGCAGTGCTAGACAGGAATCCGATTACTTC. This sequence encodes CSARQESDYF.

This clonotype has a count of ten or more. The J gene is TRBJ2-1, the V gene TRBV28; the D gene could be TRBD1 or TRBD2 (5 bases each). The CDR3 length is 14 residues. The germline CDR1 and CDR2 sequences are MDHEN and SYDVKM. V dropped 8 bases and J dropped 4 bases, with 15 bases sitting between them. CDR3 region: CASRFRGNYNEQFF. As DNA, the CDR3 is TGTGCCAGCCGGTTCCGGGGCAATTACAATGAGCAGTTCTTC.

This clonotype was recorded at least ten times. The chain combines TRBV12-3 or TRBV12-4 with TRBJ1-1, with TRBD1 as a possible D gene (6 bases). The CDR3 is 13 residues long. Between the trimmed V and J ends, which lost 6 bases and 7 bases, there was a span of 15 bases. DNA for the CDR3: TGTGCCAGCAGCCAACAGGGTGGTCTTGAAGCTTTCTTT. Amino acids: CASSQQGGLEAFF.

Ten or more counts support this clonotype. This chain connects TRBV5-5 to TRBJ1-5; D remains ambiguous. The CDR3 consists of 13 residues. V lost 3 bases and J lost 5, with 9 bases in between. CDR1 and CDR2 (germline): SGHKS, YYEKEE (reference sequence). The CDR3: CASSSGVDQPQHF. CDR3 nucleotides: TGTGCCAGCAGCTCGGGCGTTGATCAGCCCCAGCATTTT. The variable domain in full, with the rest retrieved from reference TRBV5-5 and TRBJ1-5, is DAGVTQSPTHLIKTRGQQVTLRCSPISGHKSVSWYQQVLGQGPQFIFQYYEKEERGRGNFPDRFSARQFPNYSSELNVNALLLGDSALYLCASSSGVDQPQHFGDGTRLSIL.

This chain connects TRBV12-3 or TRBV12-4 to TRBJ2-7; D perhaps matches TRBD2 (6 bases). This CDR3 is 15 amino acids long. Trimming stripped 0 bases from V and 2 bases from J, with 11 bases between. The CDR3 region is CASSLAGTETYEQYF. Here the CDR3 DNA reads TGTGCCAGCAGTTTAGCGGGGACTGAGACCTACGAGCAGTACTTC.

The gene calls are TRBV10-1 and TRBJ2-2; no reliable D call. Trimming removed 2 bases at V and 6 bases at J, with 7 bases between. Germline CDR1 is WNHNN and CDR2 is SYGVQD (reference sequence). This CDR3 region has 13 residues. CDR3 protein: CASSEGRAGELFF. Here the CDR3 DNA reads TGCGCCAGCAGTGAGGGGCGAGCCGGGGAGCTGTTTTTT.